Each of the 13 T cell receptor beta chains below was sequenced from the same sample in a study of OX40 agonist ivuxolimab in advanced cancers. Sequencing was performed with immunoSEQ multiplex PCR; in TCRdb, only in-frame clones are kept and a portion is missing. The sample has approximately 99,000 clones; approximately 87% are singletons. The source material was CD4+ or CD8+ T cells sorted from blood, sampled in a trial of the OX40 agonist ivuxolimab. Every receptor here comes from an adult with an advanced solid tumor such as melanoma, head and neck, liver or kidney cancer.

J is TRBJ2-3 and V is TRBV5-1; TRBD2 matches at 9 bases. The CDR3 loop spans 16 amino acids. Trimming removed 0 bases from V and 0 bases from J; junction bases left unmatched: 2. Germline assignment: CDR1 SGHRS and CDR2 YFSETQ. This CDR3 is CASSLVLAGSTDTQYF. CDR3 coding DNA: TGCGCCAGCAGCTTGGTTCTAGCGGGAAGCACAGATACGCAGTATTTT.

The chain uses TRBV5-1 and TRBJ1-6; D gene unclear. Germline-derived CDR1 and CDR2 are SGHRS and YFSETQ. The ends were cut back, 0 bases at V and 3 bases at J, with 4 bases in the middle. CDR3 length equals 14 residues. CDR3: CASSLEVYNSPLHF. DNA of the CDR3: TGCGCCAGCAGCTTGGAGGTCTATAATTCACCCCTCCACTTT.

The rearrangement links TRBV2 to TRBJ1-5; 7 bases match TRBD1. Germline CDR1 reads SNHLY; CDR2 reads FYNNEI. V was clipped by 8 bases and J by 0 bases; unmatched bases: 4. CDR3 length equals 14 residues. CDR3 protein: CASGTANSNQPQHF. The CDR3 region has the DNA TGTGCCAGCGGGACAGCTAATAGCAATCAGCCCCAGCATTTT.

This chain uses TRBV2 with TRBJ1-1; tentatively, D is TRBD1 (5 bases). The CDR3 has 13 amino acids. Trimming cost V 8 bases and J 11 bases, with 21 bases left between them. Germline-derived CDR1 and CDR2 are SNHLY and FYNNEI. Written as DNA, the CDR3 is TGTGCCAGCCACGACGAGAGGGGTGGGTGGGCTTTCTTT. It specifies CASHDERGGWAFF.

The chain has TRBV19 and TRBJ2-1; perhaps TRBD2 as D (6 bases). Germline CDR1 reads LNHDA; CDR2 reads SQIVND (reference sequence). Trimming left V 1 base short and J 8 bases short, with 12 bases between. The CDR3 sequence is 14 residues long. CDR3 sequence (DNA): TGTGCCAGTAGTATAGGACTAGTAAACTATGAGCAGTTCTTC. Residues: CASSIGLVNYEQFF.

This clone was counted a few times. The chain carries TRBV7-9 and TRBJ1-1; D not resolved. Germline V CDR1 and CDR2: SEHNR, FQNEAQ (reference sequence). The CDR3 consists of 13 residues. V lost 3 bases, J lost 1 base, and 6 bases lay in between. The CDR3 region has the DNA TGTGCCAGCAGCTTTGCAGCGAACACTGAAGCTTTCTTT. It yields the protein CASSFAANTEAFF.

The genes are TRBV5-1 and TRBJ2-3, with 9 bases that match TRBD2. From germline, CDR1 is SGHRS and CDR2 YFSETQ. The CDR3 consists of 16 residues. Trimming removed 0 bases from V and 3 bases from J; junction bases left unmatched: 5. The CDR3 loop is CASSLEAGGGTDTQYF. The CDR3 DNA reads TGCGCCAGCAGCTTGGAAGCGGGGGGAGGAACAGATACGCAGTATTTT.

The chain has TRBV19 and TRBJ1-5; D is perhaps TRBD1 (5 bases). Trimming shortened V by 3 bases and J by 7 bases, and 10 bases separated the two germline ends. Germline CDR1 is LNHDA and CDR2 is SQIVND (reference sequence). The CDR3 is 13 amino acids. The CDR3 spells CASSIGGRQPQHF. The CDR3 DNA is TGTGCCAGTAGTATCGGGGGGAGACAGCCCCAGCATTTT.

In its sample, this clone was seen a few times. The chain joins TRBV7-8 to TRBJ1-2, with D perhaps matching TRBD1 (6 bases). The CDR3 has 15 amino acids. Trimming shortened V by 5 bases and J by 7 bases, and 20 bases separated the two germline ends. CDR1 is SGHVS, CDR2 FQNEAQ, per germline. The CDR3 sequence is CASSPYRVHASGYTF. The CDR3 DNA sequence: TGTGCCAGCAGCCCTTACAGGGTTCATGCCAGTGGCTACACCTTC.

The chain joins TRBV2 to TRBJ1-1; D remains ambiguous. Looked up from germline, CDR1 is SNHLY and CDR2 is FYNNEI. The CDR3 is 14 residues long. The V gene lost 6 bases and the J gene lost 0 bases, with 11 bases spanning the gap. CDR3 amino acids: CASRDQLMNTEAFF. The CDR3 DNA reads TGTGCCAGCAGGGACCAGCTCATGAACACTGAAGCTTTCTTT.

This clone was seen a few times. The chain uses TRBV7-2 and TRBJ2-7; 12 bases are a match to TRBD2. The CDR3 spans 15 residues. The V gene's germline CDR1 is SGHTA and CDR2 FQGNSA. The ends lost 4 bases at V and 7 bases at J; junction bases unmatched: 8. The CDR3 spells CASSWTSGESKEQYF. The CDR3 nucleotides are TGTGCCAGCAGCTGGACTAGCGGGGAGTCGAAAGAGCAGTACTTC. Together with reference TRBV7-2 and TRBJ2-7, the CDR3 gives the full variable domain: GAGVSQSPSNKVTEKGKDVELRCDPISGHTALYWYRQSLGQGLEFLIYFQGNSAPDKSGLPSDRFSAERTGGSVSTLTIQRTQQEDSAVYLCASSWTSGESKEQYFGPGTRLTVT.

V usage is TRBV7-3 and J usage is TRBJ2-1; TRBD1 is a possible D gene (6 bases). Germline CDR1 SGHTA, CDR2 FQGTGA. The CDR3 contains 16 residues. Deletions cut 5 bases from V and 0 bases from J, with 14 bases between. CDR3 coding DNA: TGTGCCAGCAGCCAGGTCGGACAGAACTCCTACAATGAGCAGTTCTTC. Its translation is CASSQVGQNSYNEQFF.

V and J are TRBV6-6 and TRBJ1-2; weak D call: TRBD1 (5 bases). The CDR3 is 14 amino acids. V was pared by 7 bases and J by 7 bases, with 19 bases between. Germline lookup yields CDR1 MNHNY and CDR2 SVGAGI (reference sequence). CDR3 coding DNA: TGTGCCAGCACCGGGAACGGGGGGGACGGTGGCTACACCTTC. Translated, it gives CASTGNGGDGGYTF.